Shown below are 8 T cell receptor beta chains from a single sample sequenced in a study of vaccination effects on CD4 cells after COVID-19. Expansion with viral peptide pools was applied to antigen-specific CD4+ T cells by the ViraFEST assay prior to sequencing. Cells that had been cultured for 10 days were the source of isolated CD4+ T cells. Subjects were given two BNT162b2 or mRNA-1273 vaccine doses. No antigen is known for these receptors. Profiled with immunoSEQ multiplex PCR; TCRdb holds only in-frame clones, not every one. The table records about 64,000 clones, roughly three quarters of them present only once. Specimen: CD4+ T cells from PBMCs cultured with HCoV-OC43 spike peptides, collected after COVID-19 vaccination. Described subset: HCoV-OC43 spike overlapping peptide pool stimulation. The receptors shown here come from a human donor who received a COVID-19 vaccine.

The chain links TRBV5-6 to TRBJ1-5; no clear D. The CDR3 extends over 12 amino acids. The V gene's germline CDR1 is SGHDT and CDR2 YYEEEE. Trimming cost V 1 base and J 5 bases, with 4 bases left between them. CDR3 coding DNA: TGTGCCAGCAGCTTGATAGATCAGCCCCAGCATTTT. Translating it yields CASSLIDQPQHF. Full variable domain (remainder filled in from reference TRBV5-6 and TRBJ1-5): DAGVTQSPTHLIKTRGQQVTLRCSPKSGHDTVSWYQQALGQGPQFIFQYYEEEERQRGNFPDRFSGHQFPNYSSELNVNALLLGDSALYLCASSLIDQPQHFGDGTRLSIL.

The chain combines TRBV29-1 with TRBJ2-5; 7 bases line up with TRBD2. Germline values: CDR1 SQVTM, CDR2 ANQGSEA. The junction had 5 bases not matched to a gene; V was cut back by 5 bases and J by 2 bases. The length of the CDR3 is 13 residues. CDR3 loop: CSVLGGTQETQYF. As DNA, the CDR3 is TGCAGCGTTCTCGGGGGGACGCAAGAGACCCAGTACTTC.

The rearrangement uses TRBV13 and TRBJ2-1, with D possibly being TRBD1 (6 bases). The V end lost 5 bases, the J end lost 8 bases, and 16 bases lay between the germline ends. From germline, CDR1 is PRHDT and CDR2 FYEKMQ (reference sequence). The CDR3 has 14 residues. CDR3 protein: CASSQSTGGDEQFF. The CDR3 nucleotides read TGTGCCAGCAGCCAGTCGACAGGTGGGGATGAGCAGTTCTTC.

The chain employs TRBV6-5 and TRBJ1-6; D not certain. CDR1 and CDR2 from the germline V gene are MNHEY and SVGAGI. The CDR3 has 14 amino acids. V lost 0 bases to trimming and J lost 10 bases, with 10 bases between them. CDR3 in DNA: TGTGCCAGCAGTTACTCGAAAGGGCAATCACCCCTCCACTTT. Translation: CASSYSKGQSPLHF.

The chain combines TRBV30 with TRBJ2-2; 8 nucleotides agree with TRBD2. The CDR3 extends over 13 amino acids. After removal of 8 bases from V and 6 bases from J, the junction contained 8 bases not matched to a gene. The germline CDR1 and CDR2 sequences are GTSNPN and SVGIG (reference sequence). CDR3 amino acids: CALERGFAGELFF. The CDR3 region has the DNA TGTGCCCTGGAGCGGGGGTTCGCCGGGGAGCTGTTTTTT.

This clone was picked up one time. The V and J genes are TRBV6-6 and TRBJ2-5; the D gene is possibly TRBD2 (6 bases). From germline, CDR1 is MNHNY and CDR2 SVGAGI (reference sequence). This CDR3 is 13 amino acids long. With 2 bases removed from V and 5 bases from J, the gap between germline ends came to 9 bases. This CDR3 reads CASSYGGVETQYF. The CDR3 nucleotides read TGTGCCAGCAGTTACGGAGGGGTGGAGACCCAGTACTTC.

The rearrangement uses TRBV7-3 and TRBJ2-3; possible D gene TRBD1, 7 bases. Trimming left V 5 bases short and J 4 bases short, with 13 bases between. CDR3 size: 14 residues. Germline CDR1 is SGHTA and CDR2 is FQGTGA. The CDR3, as DNA: TGTGCCAGCAGCCGGCAGGGGGGCCCAGATACGCAGTATTTT. Translating it yields CASSRQGGPDTQYF.

This clone has a single count. J is TRBJ2-2 and V is TRBV6-5; 9 bases map to TRBD1. This CDR3 is built from 15 residues. Germline loops: CDR1 MNHEY, CDR2 SVGAGI. J lost 5 bases, V lost 4 bases, and 5 bases had no gene match. The CDR3 sequence: CASSWDRVSTGELFF. The CDR3 nucleotides read TGTGCCAGCAGTTGGGACAGGGTATCGACCGGGGAGCTGTTTTTT.